One and the same sample provided the 10 T cell receptor beta chains below, sequenced in a study of blood T cell repertoires in COVID-19. Repertoires were generated with immunoSEQ multiplex PCR, while TCRdb's copy carries only in-frame clones and drops some. The data hold around 300,000 clones, with over 80% observed a single time. Sequencing was done on a sample of PBMCs or T cells enriched from blood (not recorded which). The receptors come from a man aged 25-45 years who had recovered from COVID-19.

V gene TRBV18 combines with J gene TRBJ1-3; 8 bases match TRBD1. V lost 0 bases, J lost 0 bases, and 4 bases stayed unmatched. CDR1 and CDR2 from the germline V gene are KGHSH and LQKENI. CDR3 length: 17 residues. In DNA, the CDR3 is TGTGCCAGCTCACCACCGCGGACAGGGCCCTCTGGAAACACCATATATTTT. Translating it yields CASSPPRTGPSGNTIYF.

The chain couples TRBV6-5 to TRBJ2-5, with D possibly TRBD1 on 6 matching bases. V lost 0 bases, J lost 5 bases, and 13 bases lay in between. Germline-derived CDR1 and CDR2 are MNHEY and SVGAGI. This CDR3 has 15 amino acids. The CDR3 nucleotides are TGTGCCAGCAGTTACTCGAACAGGGCTGGGGAGACCCAGTACTTC. Amino acid sequence: CASSYSNRAGETQYF.

The chain carries TRBV27 and TRBJ1-2; D gene uncertain. This CDR3 spans 13 amino acids. Trimming stripped 3 bases from V and 0 bases from J, with 5 bases between. Looked up from germline, CDR1 is MNHEY and CDR2 is SMNVEV (reference sequence). CDR3 coding DNA: TGTGCCAGCAGTTTGCGCCCTAACTATGGCTACACCTTC. This gives the protein CASSLRPNYGYTF.

On this clone itself: Within the sample, other DNA sequences also encode this same CDR3. The rearrangement uses TRBV5-1 and TRBJ1-5; D is uncertain. The CDR3 covers 15 residues. Trimming shortened V by 0 bases and J by 0 bases, and 7 bases separated the two germline ends. The V gene's germline CDR1 is SGHRS and CDR2 YFSETQ. Here the CDR3 DNA reads TGCGCCAGCAGCTTGGGAACTTATAGCAATCAGCCCCAGCATTTT. This translates into CASSLGTYSNQPQHF.

The J gene is TRBJ2-5, the V gene TRBV5-4, with D possibly TRBD2 on 6 matching bases. Trimming took off 3 bases at V and 8 bases at J, with 17 bases between the two ends. This CDR3 has 14 residues. Germline V gene sequence: CDR1 SGHNT, CDR2 YYREEE (reference sequence). CDR3 loop: CASSSRGSQATQYF. CDR3 DNA sequence: TGTGCCAGCAGCTCCCGGGGGAGCCAGGCAACCCAGTACTTC.

This clone was recorded many times. The chain has TRBV3-1 (or the pseudogene TRBV3-2) and TRBJ2-3; the match to TRBD2 covers 9 bases. Per germline, CDR1 LGHDT and CDR2 YNNKEL (reference sequence). The CDR3 runs 15 residues. After removal of 4 bases from V and 2 bases from J, the junction contained 4 bases not matched to a gene. The CDR3 DNA reads TGTGCCAGCAGCCCAAGCGGGGGGCTCACAGATACGCAGTATTTT. Its protein is CASSPSGGLTDTQYF.

This sequence joins TRBV19 and TRBJ1-3; D is perhaps TRBD1 (5 bases). V lost 5 bases to trimming and J lost 0 bases, with 11 bases between them. The CDR3 is 15 amino acids. Germline assignment: CDR1 LNHDA and CDR2 SQIVND (reference sequence). CDR3 sequence: CASSGDSSSGNTIYF. CDR3 nucleotide sequence: TGTGCCAGTAGTGGGGACTCGAGCTCTGGAAACACCATATATTTT. The whole variable domain, filled in from reference TRBV19 and TRBJ1-3, reads DGGITQSPKYLFRKEGQNVTLSCEQNLNHDAMYWYRQDPGQGLRLIYYSQIVNDFQKGDIAEGYSVSREKKESFPLTVTSAQKNPTAFYLCASSGDSSSGNTIYFGEGSWLTVV.

The chain employs TRBV10-3 and TRBJ1-5, with TRBD1 as a possible D gene (6 bases). V was shortened by 6 bases and J by 4 bases, with 10 bases between the two germline ends. The CDR3 loop spans 13 amino acids. CDR1 and CDR2 from the germline V gene are ENHRY and SYGVKD. The CDR3 DNA follows: TGTGCCATCAGGGGGGCCGAGAATCAGCCCCAGCATTTT. It yields the protein CAIRGAENQPQHF.

This clone was counted a single time. The genes are TRBV5-4 and TRBJ1-2, with TRBD1 identical over 9 bases. Germline V CDR1 and CDR2: SGHNT, YYREEE (reference sequence). The junction had 3 bases not matched to a gene; V was cut back by 0 bases and J by 3 bases. The CDR3 consists of 15 residues. CDR3 DNA: TGTGCCAGCAGCTTGGACAGGGGGCTGGACTATGGCTACACCTTC. It encodes CASSLDRGLDYGYTF.

This clone was observed a single time. The genes are TRBV28 and TRBJ1-3; perhaps TRBD1 as D (6 bases). The V gene's germline CDR1 is MDHEN and CDR2 SYDVKM. V was trimmed by 3 bases and J by 5 bases, leaving 14 bases between them. The CDR3 has 15 residues. The CDR3 region is CASSFSGTRRNTIYF. The CDR3 DNA sequence: TGTGCCAGCAGTTTTTCCGGGACAAGGAGAAACACCATATATTTT.